The T cell receptor (beta chain) described here comes from a study of response to subunit inactivated influenza vaccine. TCRdb called the RT-PCR reads again in MiXCR, with one record for every CDR3 protein. The sample carries hundreds of thousands of distinct CDR3 sequences, 15% to 19% recorded once. General study findings and limits: T cells newly recruited by each seasonal influenza vaccination are few, the authors suggested.

V was pared by 8 bases and J by 2 bases, with 11 bases between. Germline CDR1 MNHEY, CDR2 SVGEGT. The CDR3 spans 13 residues. On this clonotype itself: What it recognizes is unknown.

This chain joins TRBV6-2 or TRBV6-3 and TRBJ2-3, with a tentative D call TRBD1 (5 bases). This material consisted of PBMCs from blood, taken approximately 13 days after vaccination. The clonotype was recovered from a man in his fifties who received an inactivated influenza vaccine. The CDR3 coding sequence is TGTGCCAGCCACGGACAACTCACAGATACGCAGTATTTT. Amino acid sequence: CASHGQLTDTQYF.